What follows are 20 T cell receptor beta chains derived from one specimen sequenced in a study of CD4+ T cells in melanoma (dated by TCRdb to the early 2020s). Receptor libraries were prepared by the immunoSEQ multiplex PCR assay. Sourced from immuneACCESS, this table was stored by TCRdb with only in-frame sequences that have V and J called. A share of the clones is absent; for the studies checked, an unresolved V gene accounts for under half, and the remainder has no known explanation. The sample yields almost 15,000 clones; approximately 80% were counted once. About 6.6% of the sample rests with the top ten. The sample taken for sequencing was cells from a culture (not recorded whether cultured in vitro). The receptors come from a human donor with melanoma.

The chain combines TRBV2 with TRBJ1-6; D is undetermined. Trimming took 3 bases from V and 10 from J, leaving 10 bases between them. The germline V gene encodes CDR1 SNHLY and CDR2 FYNNEI. The CDR3 is 13 residues long. The DNA of the CDR3 is TGTGCCAGCAGTGAGGCAGGATACTCACCCCTCCACTTT. Protein sequence: CASSEAGYSPLHF.

The V and J genes are TRBV14 and TRBJ2-2, with TRBD1 as a possible D gene (5 bases). The CDR3 has 13 amino acids. The germline V gene has CDR1 SGHDN and CDR2 FVKESK. The germline V and J ends were trimmed by 4 bases and 6 bases, with 9 bases remaining between them. The CDR3 region is CASSPRVAGELFF. In nucleotides, the CDR3 is TGTGCCAGCAGCCCCAGGGTTGCCGGGGAGCTGTTTTTT.

This clone was detected only a few times. The chain has TRBV5-6 and TRBJ1-4; TRBD1 is a possible D gene (5 bases). The CDR3 length is 18 residues. Deletions cut 4 bases from V and 2 bases from J, with 21 bases between. The germline V gene encodes CDR1 SGHDT and CDR2 YYEEEE. The CDR3: CASSRYGAASATNEKLFF. For the CDR3, the DNA is TGTGCCAGCAGCCGGTATGGGGCCGCTTCGGCGACTAATGAAAAACTGTTTTTT.

The table lists this clone with a count of one. This CDR3 is CASSLARTGELQETQYF. The CDR3 DNA reads as TGTGCCAGCAGCTTAGCTCGGACAGGGGAACTCCAAGAGACCCAGTACTTC. This chain joins TRBV7-9 and TRBJ2-5; 9 bases map to TRBD1. The CDR3 totals 17 residues. Germline V gene lookup returns CDR1 SEHNR and CDR2 FQNEAQ (reference sequence). V shed 0 bases, J shed 1 base, and the junction held 6 bases outside the gene matches.

This clone was recorded a few times. This chain joins TRBV5-1 and TRBJ2-7; no firm D call. Germline V gives CDR1 SGHRS, CDR2 YFSETQ. The CDR3 has 14 residues. With 1 base removed from V and 6 bases from J, the gap between germline ends came to 14 bases. The CDR3 DNA follows: TGCGCCAGCAGCTTGAGAGGACCCCAAGGCGAGCAGTACTTC. Translated: CASSLRGPQGEQYF.

The V gene is TRBV7-2, the J gene TRBJ1-2; D gene unclear. V lost 1 base and J lost 4, with 13 bases in between. In germline, CDR1 is SGHTA, CDR2 FQGNSA. This CDR3 region has 15 residues. The CDR3 nucleotides read TGTGCCAGCAGCTTAGTTCCCGGTGGCGCCTATGGCTACACCTTC. Its protein is CASSLVPGGAYGYTF.

This clone appeared a single time. The CDR3 is CASSPFGANVLTF. The CDR3 DNA is TGTGCCAGCAGCCCGTTTGGGGCCAACGTCCTGACTTTC. This rearrangement joins TRBV7-7 to TRBJ2-6; D gene unclear. The germline V gene encodes CDR1 SSHAT and CDR2 FNYEAQ (reference sequence). Trimming pared 5 bases from V and 3 bases from J, leaving 5 bases between. This CDR3 spans 13 amino acids.

The chain combines TRBV6-1 with TRBJ1-1; TRBD1 agrees at 7 bases. Trimming cost V 6 bases and J 1 base; bases outside gene matches: 8. Germline assignment: CDR1 MNHNS and CDR2 SASEGT. This CDR3 has 15 residues. The CDR3 nucleotides read TGTGCCAGCAGCCTCTTCGGACAGGCGAACACTGAAGCTTTCTTT. This gives the protein CASSLFGQANTEAFF.

The rearrangement links TRBV6-5 to TRBJ2-2; 8 positions match TRBD1. V shed 4 bases and J 6 bases; nucleotides not matched to a gene: 4. Germline CDR1 is MNHEY and CDR2 is SVGAGI. The CDR3 covers 14 residues. The CDR3 DNA reads as TGTGCCAGCAGTTGGACAGGGCGGGCCGGGGAGCTGTTTTTT. Amino acids: CASSWTGRAGELFF.

This clone was found once. The J gene is TRBJ2-1, the V gene TRBV5-1; the match to TRBD1 covers 7 bases. CDR1 is SGHRS and CDR2 is YFSETQ in the germline V gene. The trim removed 6 bases at V and 9 bases at J, leaving 12 bases unmatched. This CDR3 has 14 residues. CDR3 nucleotides: TGCGCCAGCAAAATCGACAGAGGGGGCAGTGAGCAGTTCTTC. Translation gives CASKIDRGGSEQFF.

The chain uses TRBV7-8 and TRBJ1-5; D uncertain. The CDR3 sequence is 14 residues long. Deletions cut 5 bases from V and 6 bases from J, with 14 bases between. Per germline, CDR1 SGHVS and CDR2 FQNEAQ. The CDR3 sequence: CASSAIHSGQPQHF. The CDR3 DNA reads TGTGCCAGCAGCGCGATTCACTCCGGTCAGCCCCAGCATTTT.

This clone was seen a few times. The V gene is TRBV6-6, the J gene TRBJ1-6; maybe TRBD1 (6 bases). V was shortened by 0 bases and J by 14 bases, with 14 bases between the two germline ends. Per the germline V gene, CDR1 is MNHNY and CDR2 is SVGAGI (reference sequence). This CDR3 region has 14 residues. This CDR3 is CASSYSAGGEALHF. The CDR3, as DNA: TGTGCCAGCAGTTACTCGGCCGGGGGCGAAGCCCTCCACTTT.

This chain links TRBV27 with TRBJ2-7; D gene unclear. This CDR3 has 13 amino acids. The germline gives CDR1 MNHEY, CDR2 SMNVEV (reference sequence). V was clipped by 1 base and J by 6 bases, with 10 bases between them. The CDR3 sequence is CASSLCTVCEQYF. DNA of the CDR3: TGTGCCAGCAGTTTATGTACAGTTTGCGAGCAGTACTTC.

The rearrangement joins TRBV29-1 to TRBJ1-2; 10 bases are a match to TRBD1. Germline lookup yields CDR1 SQVTM and CDR2 ANQGSEA. This CDR3 has 15 amino acids. The ends lost 7 bases at V and 0 bases at J; junction bases unmatched: 8. The CDR3 loop reads CSARQGAFANYGYTF. The CDR3 DNA sequence: TGCAGCGCCAGACAGGGGGCTTTTGCTAACTATGGCTACACCTTC. Together with reference TRBV29-1 and TRBJ1-2, the CDR3 gives the full variable domain: SAVISQKPSRDICQRGTSLTIQCQVDSQVTMMFWYRQQPGQSLTLIATANQGSEATYESGFVIDKFPISRPNLTFSTLTVSNMSPEDSSIYLCSARQGAFANYGYTFGSGTRLTVV.

The V call is TRBV9, the J call TRBJ2-1; TRBD2 matches at 8 bases. The germline V gene has CDR1 SGDLS and CDR2 YYNGEE. The J segment lost 7 bases and the V segment lost 3 bases, leaving 9 bases of the junction unmatched. The CDR3 covers 15 residues. The CDR3 protein is CASSANSGEMNEQFF. DNA of the CDR3: TGTGCCAGCAGCGCCAATAGCGGGGAGATGAATGAGCAGTTCTTC.

The chain combines TRBV11-3 with TRBJ2-3; D gene ambiguous. Germline V gene lookup returns CDR1 SGHNT and CDR2 YENEEA. Trimming cost V 1 base and J 4 bases, with 6 bases left between them. This CDR3 contains 13 residues. CDR3 protein: CASSLGEADTQYF. The CDR3 nucleotides are TGTGCCAGCAGCTTAGGCGAGGCAGATACGCAGTATTTT.

The J gene is TRBJ1-2, the V gene TRBV10-2; D is ambiguous. Trimming removed 3 bases from V and 8 bases from J, with 13 bases in between. The germline CDR1 and CDR2 sequences are WSHSY and SAAADI. CDR3 length equals 13 residues. CDR3 sequence (DNA): TGCGCCAGCAGTGAAGGCAGGATCGGAGGCTACACCTTC. Residues: CASSEGRIGGYTF.

The chain is built from TRBV30 and TRBJ2-3; D unresolved. The ends were cut back, 2 bases at V and 1 base at J, with 13 bases in the middle. CDR1 GTSNPN and CDR2 SVGIG come from the germline V gene (reference sequence). The CDR3 is made up of 15 amino acids. The CDR3, as DNA: TGTGCCTGGAGTCCCCCCCCTACCCGCACAGATACGCAGTATTTT. It translates to CAWSPPPTRTDTQYF.

The genes are TRBV6-6 and TRBJ1-2, with a possible D match to TRBD1 (6 bases). V lost 2 bases and J 7 bases, leaving 8 bases between the germline ends. Germline CDR1 is MNHNY and CDR2 is SVGAGI (reference sequence). The CDR3 has 12 residues. Here the CDR3 DNA reads TGTGCCAGCAGTTACGAGGGGGGTGGCTACACCTTC. Protein sequence: CASSYEGGGYTF.

The chain uses TRBV10-2 and TRBJ2-3; no clear D gene. Trimming took 4 bases from V and 2 from J, leaving 7 bases between them. The CDR3 extends over 13 amino acids. CDR1 is WSHSY and CDR2 is SAAADI in the germline V gene. Here the CDR3 reads CASSASSTDTQYF. CDR3 in DNA: TGCGCCAGCAGTGCGAGCTCCACAGATACGCAGTATTTT.